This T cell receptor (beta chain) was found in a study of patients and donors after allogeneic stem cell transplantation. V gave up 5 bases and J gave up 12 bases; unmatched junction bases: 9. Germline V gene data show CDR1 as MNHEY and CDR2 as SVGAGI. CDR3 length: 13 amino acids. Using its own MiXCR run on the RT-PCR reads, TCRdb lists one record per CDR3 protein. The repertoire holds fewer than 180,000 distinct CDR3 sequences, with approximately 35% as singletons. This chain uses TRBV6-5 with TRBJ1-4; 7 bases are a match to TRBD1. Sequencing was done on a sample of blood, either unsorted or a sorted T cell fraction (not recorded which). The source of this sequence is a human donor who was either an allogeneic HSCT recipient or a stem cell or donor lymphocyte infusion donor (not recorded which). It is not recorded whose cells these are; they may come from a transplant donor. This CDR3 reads CASSDPDRDELFF. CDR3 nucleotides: TGTGCCAGCAGTGACCCAGACAGGGACGAACTGTTTTTT.